Listed here are 4 T cell receptor beta chains from one sample, sequenced in a study of cytotoxic CD8 clonotypes in ibrutinib-treated CLL (dated by TCRdb to the early 2020s). The time point label for this specimen denotes: around 25 months on ibrutinib. The method was the immunoSEQ multiplex PCR assay. Entries here come from immuneACCESS through TCRdb and include only in-frame sequences with V and J called. Some clones fail to appear in such tables; in the studies checked, an unresolved V gene covers under half of the shortfall, and the cause of the remainder is unknown. This sample lists around 140,000 clones; 60% to 85% were detected once. Of the sample, 4.5% to 6.5% is held by the ten largest clones. The input for sequencing was PBMCs, taken after 24 months of ibrutinib treatment. These receptors were obtained from a human donor with chronic lymphocytic leukemia.

This chain joins TRBV28 and TRBJ2-2; D is perhaps TRBD1 or TRBD2 (7 bases each). CDR3 size: 17 residues. The germline V gene has CDR1 MDHEN and CDR2 SYDVKM. Trimming took 6 bases from V and 6 from J, leaving 23 bases between them. The DNA for the CDR3 is TGTGCCAGCAGCCCACTCCCCGGGCAGGGGGGGGCCGGGGAGCTGTTTTTT. Protein sequence: CASSPLPGQGGAGELFF.

This clone was detected only once. The gene calls are TRBV7-8 and TRBJ2-5; no clear D gene. CDR3 size: 14 residues. Trimming shortened V by 8 bases and J by 2 bases, and 15 bases separated the two germline ends. The V gene's germline CDR1 is SGHVS and CDR2 FQNEAQ. CDR3 nucleotide sequence: TGTGCCAGCGGCCCCAGCGAAGGACAAGAGACCCAGTACTTC. This codes for CASGPSEGQETQYF.

The chain has TRBV6-5 and TRBJ2-7; D may be TRBD2 (5 bases). The CDR3 contains 14 residues. V was trimmed by 5 bases and J by 3 bases, leaving 14 bases between them. CDR1 is MNHEY, CDR2 SVGAGI, per germline. Here the CDR3 DNA reads TGTGCCAGCAGTGGCCTAGCTAGGTTCTACGAGCAGTACTTC. Its translation is CASSGLARFYEQYF.

The V call is TRBV6-5, the J call TRBJ2-7; 10 bases agree with TRBD1. Germline V gene data show CDR1 as MNHEY and CDR2 as SVGAGI. The CDR3 is 15 amino acids. V trimming: 1 base; J trimming: 5 bases; junction bases outside the gene matches: 5. The CDR3 region has the DNA TGTGCCAGCAGTTACTGGGGGACAGGGGATAACGAGCAGTACTTC. It encodes CASSYWGTGDNEQYF.